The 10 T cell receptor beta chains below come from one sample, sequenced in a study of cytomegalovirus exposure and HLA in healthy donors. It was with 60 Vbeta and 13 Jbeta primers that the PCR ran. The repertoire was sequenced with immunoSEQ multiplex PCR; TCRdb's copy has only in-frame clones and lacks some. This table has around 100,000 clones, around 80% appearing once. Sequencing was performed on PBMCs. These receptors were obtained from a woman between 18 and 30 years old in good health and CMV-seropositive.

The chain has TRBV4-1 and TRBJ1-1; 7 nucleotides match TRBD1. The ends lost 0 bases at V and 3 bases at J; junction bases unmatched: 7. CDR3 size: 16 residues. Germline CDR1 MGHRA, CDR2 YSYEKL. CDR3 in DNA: TGCGCCAGCAGCCAAGAGGGACAGTTTATTGACACTGAAGCTTTCTTT. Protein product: CASSQEGQFIDTEAFF.

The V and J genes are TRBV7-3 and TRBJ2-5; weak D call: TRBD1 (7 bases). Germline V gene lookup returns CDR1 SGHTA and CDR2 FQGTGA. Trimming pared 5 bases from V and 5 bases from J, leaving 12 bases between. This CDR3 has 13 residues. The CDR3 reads CASSPGGQETQYF. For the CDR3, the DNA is TGTGCCAGCAGCCCAGGGGGGCAGGAGACCCAGTACTTC.

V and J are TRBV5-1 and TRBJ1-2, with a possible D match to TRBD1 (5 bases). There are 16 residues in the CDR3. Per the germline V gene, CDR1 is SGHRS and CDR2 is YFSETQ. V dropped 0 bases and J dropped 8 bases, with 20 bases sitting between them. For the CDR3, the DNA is TGCGCCAGCAGCTTGGCCAGCGGCCCGGGGGAGGACGGCTACACCTTC. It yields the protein CASSLASGPGEDGYTF.

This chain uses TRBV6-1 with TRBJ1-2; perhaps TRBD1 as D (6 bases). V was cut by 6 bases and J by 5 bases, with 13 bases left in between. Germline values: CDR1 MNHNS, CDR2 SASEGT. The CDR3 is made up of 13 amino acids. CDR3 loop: CASRRQDLYGYTF. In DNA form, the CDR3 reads TGTGCCAGCAGAAGACAGGACCTTTATGGCTACACCTTC.

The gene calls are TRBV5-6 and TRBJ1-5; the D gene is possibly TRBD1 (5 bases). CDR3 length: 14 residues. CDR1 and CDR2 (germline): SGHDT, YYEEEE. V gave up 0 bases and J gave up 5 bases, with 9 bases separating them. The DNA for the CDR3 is TGTGCCAGCAGCTTGGCCGGGGGGGATCAGCCCCAGCATTTT. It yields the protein CASSLAGGDQPQHF.

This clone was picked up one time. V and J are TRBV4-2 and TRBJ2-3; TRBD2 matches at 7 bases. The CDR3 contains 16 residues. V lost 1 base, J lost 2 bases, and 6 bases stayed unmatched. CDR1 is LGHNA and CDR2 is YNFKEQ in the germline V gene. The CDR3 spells CASSQASGTPTDTQYF. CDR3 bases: TGTGCCAGCAGCCAAGCGAGCGGGACCCCCACAGATACGCAGTATTTT.

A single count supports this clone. The CDR3 DNA sequence: TGTGCCTGGAGTGTATCGGGACAGGTCCGTCTCGAGCAGTACTTC. Protein sequence: CAWSVSGQVRLEQYF. The rearrangement uses TRBV30 and TRBJ2-7; 8 nucleotides agree with TRBD1. This CDR3 has 15 residues. The germline V gene has CDR1 GTSNPN and CDR2 SVGIG (reference sequence). The V segment lost 0 bases and the J segment 6 bases; nucleotides outside the gene matches: 10.

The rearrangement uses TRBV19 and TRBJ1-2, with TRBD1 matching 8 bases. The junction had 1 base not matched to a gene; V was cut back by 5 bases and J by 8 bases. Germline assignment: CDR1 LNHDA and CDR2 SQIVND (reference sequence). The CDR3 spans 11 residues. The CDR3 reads CASSAGGGYTF. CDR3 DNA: TGTGCCAGTAGTGCAGGGGGCGGCTACACCTTC. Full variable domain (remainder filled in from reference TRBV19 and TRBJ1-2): DGGITQSPKYLFRKEGQNVTLSCEQNLNHDAMYWYRQDPGQGLRLIYYSQIVNDFQKGDIAEGYSVSREKKESFPLTVTSAQKNPTAFYLCASSAGGGYTFGSGTRLTVV.

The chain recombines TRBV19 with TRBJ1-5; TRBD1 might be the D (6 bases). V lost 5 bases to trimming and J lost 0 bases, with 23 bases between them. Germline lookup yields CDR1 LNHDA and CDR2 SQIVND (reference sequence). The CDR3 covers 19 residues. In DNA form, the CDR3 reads TGTGCCAGTAGTCCTCCTCGGGACACCGGAGGATTTAGCAATCAGCCCCAGCATTTT. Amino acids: CASSPPRDTGGFSNQPQHF. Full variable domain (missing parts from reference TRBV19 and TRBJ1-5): DGGITQSPKYLFRKEGQNVTLSCEQNLNHDAMYWYRQDPGQGLRLIYYSQIVNDFQKGDIAEGYSVSREKKESFPLTVTSAQKNPTAFYLCASSPPRDTGGFSNQPQHFGDGTRLSIL.

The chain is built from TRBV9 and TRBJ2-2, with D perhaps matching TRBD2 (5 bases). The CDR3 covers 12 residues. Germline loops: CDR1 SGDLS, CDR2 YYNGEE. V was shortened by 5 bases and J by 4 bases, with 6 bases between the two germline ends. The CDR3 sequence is CASSEGTGELFF. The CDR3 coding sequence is TGTGCCAGCAGTGAGGGCACCGGGGAGCTGTTTTTT.